The 21 T cell receptor beta chains in this list originate from one sample, sequenced in a study of T cell responses to AZD1222 COVID-19 vaccine. Method: immunoSEQ multiplex PCR; TCRdb's copy keeps in-frame clones and lacks some. The profile shows 120,000 or so clones, about 89% of them singletons. This material consisted of peripheral blood, taken on day 0 of AZD1222 vaccination. These receptors came from an adult in good health.

In the case of this clone: The junction and the germline gene differ at one end; a read error may be behind it. The V gene is TRBV19, the J gene TRBJ1-1; 7 nucleotides agree with TRBD1. Germline V CDR1 and CDR2: LNHDA, SQIVND (reference sequence). This CDR3 contains 13 residues. The CDR3 is CASIPQGNSEAFF. Written as DNA, the CDR3 is TGTGCCAGTATCCCACAGGGGAACTCTGAAGCTTTCTTT.

The table lists this clone with a count of one. The CDR3 sequence is CASSLEGERNTIYF. The CDR3 region has the DNA TGCGCCAGCAGCTTAGAGGGGGAAAGAAACACCATATATTTT. The chain recombines TRBV5-1 with TRBJ1-3; D possibly corresponds to TRBD1 (6 bases). Germline loops: CDR1 SGHRS, CDR2 YFSETQ. Trimming removed 2 bases at V and 5 bases at J, with 11 bases between. The CDR3 consists of 14 residues.

This clone was seen more than once but under ten times. The V and J genes are TRBV6-2 or TRBV6-3 and TRBJ1-2; 7 bases are shared with TRBD1. The CDR3 spans 14 residues. From germline, CDR1 is MNHEY and CDR2 SVGEGT. With V trimmed by 2 bases and J by 4 bases, 4 bases remained unmatched. CDR3 DNA: TGTGCCAGCAGTTACGAGGGGGCGAGCTATGGCTACACCTTC. It translates to CASSYEGASYGYTF.

This rearrangement joins TRBV7-2 to TRBJ1-6; D not certain. This CDR3 region has 13 residues. The germline V and J ends were trimmed by 1 base and 7 bases, with 5 bases remaining between them. Germline assignment: CDR1 SGHTA and CDR2 FQGNSA. CDR3 nucleotides: TGTGCCAGCAGCTTAGACGGAAATTCACCCCTCCACTTT. It specifies CASSLDGNSPLHF.

This chain uses TRBV6-2 or TRBV6-3 with TRBJ2-7; 8 bases map to TRBD1. Germline CDR1 MNHEY, CDR2 SVGEGT. The CDR3 covers 15 residues. With 2 bases clipped from V and 3 bases from J, the junction kept 6 bases outside the gene matches. The DNA for the CDR3 is TGTGCCAGCAGTTACGCCGGGACAGGCAGCTACGAGCAGTACTTC. As protein: CASSYAGTGSYEQYF.

This chain links TRBV7-2 with TRBJ2-3; TRBD2 matches 11 bases. The CDR3 consists of 16 residues. V shed 5 bases, J shed 1 base, and the junction held 5 bases outside the gene matches. Germline V gene data show CDR1 as SGHTA and CDR2 as FQGNSA. In DNA, the CDR3 is TGTGCCAGCAGCACCGGACTAGCGGGCCGCACAGATACGCAGTATTTT. It translates to CASSTGLAGRTDTQYF.

The DNA for the CDR3 is TGTGCCAGCAGTAAGCGCCAGGGGATGAACACTGAAGCTTTCTTT. Residues: CASSKRQGMNTEAFF. V and J are TRBV6-5 and TRBJ1-1; D might be TRBD1 (6 bases). V gave up 5 bases and J gave up 0 bases, with 13 bases separating them. The CDR3 extends over 15 amino acids. CDR1 MNHEY and CDR2 SVGAGI come from the germline V gene.

This clone appeared once. The chain couples TRBV5-6 to TRBJ1-2; the D is unclear. The V end was cut by 0 bases, the J end by 4 bases, with 13 bases between. The germline gives CDR1 SGHDT, CDR2 YYEEEE. The CDR3 runs 15 residues. This CDR3 is CASSLVISTGYGYTF. Here the CDR3 DNA reads TGTGCCAGCAGCTTGGTGATCAGTACGGGCTATGGCTACACCTTC.

The chain recombines TRBV7-9 with TRBJ1-2; D not certain. From germline, CDR1 is SEHNR and CDR2 FQNEAQ (reference sequence). The CDR3 totals 13 residues. The germline V and J ends were trimmed by 6 bases and 5 bases, with 13 bases remaining between them. CDR3 nucleotide sequence: TGTGCCAGCAGTATGAACAGCCGATATGGCTACACCTTC. It yields the protein CASSMNSRYGYTF.

This chain connects TRBV15 to TRBJ2-1; 12 nucleotides line up with TRBD2. The J segment lost 3 bases and the V segment lost 7 bases, leaving 4 bases of the junction unmatched. The CDR3 covers 15 residues. CDR1 and CDR2 from the germline V gene are LNHNV and YYDKDF (reference sequence). The CDR3 DNA follows: TGTGCCACCACGACTAGCGGGAGATACTACAATGAGCAGTTCTTC. This gives the protein CATTTSGRYYNEQFF.

This clone was observed a few times. The rearrangement links TRBV3-1 (or the pseudogene TRBV3-2) to TRBJ2-7, with TRBD2 matching over 7 bases. Germline CDR1 reads LGHDT; CDR2 reads YNNKEL (reference sequence). J lost 1 base, V lost 6 bases, and 6 bases had no gene match. The CDR3 runs to 14 residues. The CDR3 sequence is CASRQTSRSYEQYF. CDR3 in DNA: TGTGCCAGCAGACAGACTAGCAGGTCCTACGAGCAGTACTTC.

The chain has TRBV9 and TRBJ2-1, with 12 nucleotides matching TRBD2. The CDR3 totals 17 residues. Germline V gene data show CDR1 as SGDLS and CDR2 as YYNGEE. V shed 3 bases and J 5 bases; nucleotides not matched to a gene: 9. CDR3 nucleotides: TGTGCCAGCAGCGCGCGGGGACTAGCGGGTGCCCACAATGAGCAGTTCTTC. Its translation: CASSARGLAGAHNEQFF. The whole variable domain, filled in from reference TRBV9 and TRBJ2-1, reads DSGVTQTPKHLITATGQRVTLRCSPRSGDLSVYWYQQSLDQGLQFLIQYYNGEERAKGNILERFSAQQFPDLHSELNLSSLELGDSALYFCASSARGLAGAHNEQFFGPGTRLTVL.

Of note for this clone: Its ends do not fully match the called genes, so a read error is possible. The V call is TRBV18, the J call TRBJ1-4, with 8 bases lining up with TRBD1. Per the germline V gene, CDR1 is KGHSH and CDR2 is LQKENI. This CDR3 comprises 18 residues. The CDR3 spells CASSPGQEGLLTHEKLFF. CDR3 DNA sequence: TGTGCCAGCTCACCGGGACAGGAGGGGCTACTAACTCATGAAAAACTGTTTTTT.

V and J are TRBV10-3 and TRBJ2-1; 8 bases are a match to TRBD1. The CDR3 totals 16 residues. From germline, CDR1 is ENHRY and CDR2 SYGVKD. The V and J ends lost 5 bases and 0 bases, in that order; junction bases with no gene match: 6. This CDR3 reads CAISTRGLSSYNEQFF. The CDR3 nucleotides read TGTGCCATCAGTACCAGGGGGCTGAGCTCCTACAATGAGCAGTTCTTC.

The chain couples TRBV5-4 to TRBJ1-1; 8 bases align to TRBD1. The junction had 5 bases not matched to a gene; V was cut back by 3 bases and J by 1 base. Germline V lookup: CDR1 SGHNT, CDR2 YYREEE (reference sequence). The CDR3 has 15 amino acids. The CDR3 reads CASSWWDRRNTEAFF. CDR3 DNA: TGTGCCAGCAGCTGGTGGGACAGGAGGAACACTGAAGCTTTCTTT.

The rearrangement uses TRBV4-3 and TRBJ2-7, with a weak D call TRBD1 (6 bases). The germline CDR1 and CDR2 sequences are LGHNA and YSLEER. The CDR3 sequence is 17 residues long. With 0 bases removed from V and 5 bases from J, the gap between germline ends came to 20 bases. The CDR3 protein is CASSQEPHRVTTHEQYF. The CDR3 DNA reads as TGCGCCAGCAGCCAAGAACCACACAGGGTGACCACCCACGAGCAGTACTTC.

The chain couples TRBV28 to TRBJ1-3; D is uncertain. V was trimmed by 6 bases and J by 2 bases, leaving 11 bases between them. There are 14 residues in the CDR3. Germline V lookup: CDR1 MDHEN, CDR2 SYDVKM. The CDR3 DNA reads as TGTGCCAGCAGCCTCGTGGGTACTGGAAACACCATATATTTT. It is translated as CASSLVGTGNTIYF.

The CDR3: CASSSGGTSGRARYF. CDR3 nucleotides: TGTGCCAGCAGTTCTGGCGGGACTAGCGGGAGGGCCCGATACTTC. This chain uses TRBV28 with TRBJ2-7, with 16 bases matching TRBD2. Germline V gene data show CDR1 as MDHEN and CDR2 as SYDVKM. V shed 4 bases and J 13 bases; nucleotides not matched to a gene: 10. The CDR3 sequence is 15 residues long.

J is TRBJ2-1 and V is TRBV3-1 (or the pseudogene TRBV3-2); 11 bases line up with TRBD2. The CDR3 runs 17 residues. The V gene's germline CDR1 is LGHDT and CDR2 YNNKEL (reference sequence). V lost 4 bases to trimming and J lost 4 bases; unmatched junction nucleotides: 9. The CDR3 coding sequence is TGTGCCAGCAGCCTAATAACCGGGACTAGCGGATACAATGAGCAGTTCTTC. Residues: CASSLITGTSGYNEQFF.

CDR3 coding DNA: TGTGCCAGCAGCGTAGGCTTGGCAGCCCATCTCTATGGCTACACCTTC. It translates to CASSVGLAAHLYGYTF. V is TRBV9 and J is TRBJ1-2; no reliable D call. The CDR3 loop spans 16 amino acids. The V end lost 0 bases, the J end lost 4 bases, and 16 bases lay between the germline ends. CDR1 and CDR2 from the germline V gene are SGDLS and YYNGEE. Full variable domain (remainder filled in from reference TRBV9 and TRBJ1-2): DSGVTQTPKHLITATGQRVTLRCSPRSGDLSVYWYQQSLDQGLQFLIQYYNGEERAKGNILERFSAQQFPDLHSELNLSSLELGDSALYFCASSVGLAAHLYGYTFGSGTRLTVV.

This clone has a single count. J is TRBJ1-6 and V is TRBV6-1; the D gene is possibly TRBD1 (5 bases). Germline-derived CDR1 and CDR2 are MNHNS and SASEGT. The CDR3 is 11 residues long. V dropped 10 bases and J dropped 14 bases, with 15 bases sitting between them. This CDR3 is CANRDGHSLHF. The CDR3, as DNA: TGTGCCAACCGAGACGGACACTCCCTCCACTTT.